One and the same sample provided the 20 T cell receptor beta chains below, sequenced in a study of blood T cell repertoires in COVID-19. Only in-frame clones appear in the TCRdb table, and some are missing; sequencing was by immunoSEQ multiplex PCR. The repertoire holds around 270,000 clones, with 91% as singletons. The material sequenced was peripheral blood. These receptors were obtained from a person aged 18 to 30 with COVID-19, enrolled during active disease.

This clone is a singleton in its sample. The V call is TRBV5-1, the J call TRBJ2-2, with TRBD2 matching 10 bases. The V gene end was trimmed by 6 bases and the J gene end by 4 bases; junction bases not matched to a gene: 6. The CDR3 is 15 amino acids. The V gene's germline CDR1 is SGHRS and CDR2 YFSETQ. The CDR3 sequence: CASTVTSGRTGELFF. CDR3 nucleotides: TGCGCCAGCACCGTGACTAGCGGGCGCACCGGGGAGCTGTTTTTT.

DNA of the CDR3: TGCGCCAGCAGCCAAGGCGACAGGGCGGCTGAAAAACTGTTTTTT. Translated: CASSQGDRAAEKLFF. This sequence joins TRBV4-1 and TRBJ1-4; TRBD1 matches 7 bases. This CDR3 is 15 amino acids long. Looked up from germline, CDR1 is MGHRA and CDR2 is YSYEKL. V trimming: 1 base; J trimming: 7 bases; junction bases outside the gene matches: 6.

This chain links TRBV28 with TRBJ2-3; D remains ambiguous. V lost 7 bases to trimming and J lost 2 bases, with 10 bases between them. This CDR3 has 13 residues. Germline lookup yields CDR1 MDHEN and CDR2 SYDVKM. The CDR3 is CASKNAVTDTQYF. The CDR3 DNA follows: TGTGCCAGCAAGAATGCGGTCACAGATACGCAGTATTTT.

The chain combines TRBV28 with TRBJ1-5, with 9 bases lining up with TRBD1. V trimming: 6 bases; J trimming: 3 bases; junction bases outside the gene matches: 9. CDR1 and CDR2 from the germline V gene are MDHEN and SYDVKM. This CDR3 is built from 16 residues. The CDR3 DNA reads as TGTGCCAGCAGCTCCGGACAGGGGCCCTTCAATCAGCCCCAGCATTTT. Translation: CASSSGQGPFNQPQHF.

The chain uses TRBV4-3 and TRBJ2-7; TRBD2 aligns across 9 bases. This CDR3 comprises 15 residues. Germline V gene sequence: CDR1 LGHNA, CDR2 YSLEER. V was clipped by 1 base and J by 6 bases; unmatched bases: 7. Written as DNA, the CDR3 is TGCGCCAGCAGCCAAGTAGTAGCGGGAGTAGGCGAGCAGTACTTC. This encodes CASSQVVAGVGEQYF.

The chain joins TRBV5-5 to TRBJ2-1; D unresolved. There are 18 residues in the CDR3. In germline, CDR1 is SGHKS, CDR2 YYEKEE (reference sequence). The V and J ends lost 1 base and 0 bases respectively, with 17 bases between them. The CDR3 nucleotides read TGTGCCAGCAGCTTGTCCGTGGCACGAGGAAGCTCCTACAATGAGCAGTTCTTC. Translated: CASSLSVARGSSYNEQFF.

As DNA, the CDR3 is TGTGCCAGCAGACAGGTTGTGAGCACAGATACGCAGTATTTT. Amino acids: CASRQVVSTDTQYF. This chain uses TRBV28 with TRBJ2-3; a weak D match, TRBD1 (5 bases). In germline, CDR1 is MDHEN, CDR2 SYDVKM. The CDR3 contains 14 residues. The V end lost 6 bases, the J end lost 0 bases, and 10 bases lay between the germline ends.

To note about this clone: Other DNA variants within this sample encode the same CDR3. The rearrangement links TRBV6-2 or TRBV6-3 to TRBJ2-7; the D is unclear. Per germline, CDR1 MNHEY and CDR2 SVGEGT. V gave up 2 bases and J gave up 1 base, with 6 bases separating them. This CDR3 has 13 residues. CDR3: CASSYSSSYEQYF. For the CDR3, the DNA is TGTGCCAGCAGTTACAGTAGTTCCTACGAGCAGTACTTC.

This clone came up a few times. This sequence joins TRBV5-1 and TRBJ2-7; D possibly corresponds to TRBD1 (6 bases). With 0 bases removed from V and 2 bases from J, the gap between germline ends came to 12 bases. Germline CDR1 reads SGHRS; CDR2 reads YFSETQ. The CDR3 totals 15 residues. The CDR3 DNA is TGCGCCAGCAGCTTGGGAGGAGAGGGGGCCTACGAGCAGTACTTC. Amino acid sequence: CASSLGGEGAYEQYF.

The rearrangement uses TRBV10-3 and TRBJ1-5; D gene uncertain. V lost 3 bases and J lost 5, with 8 bases in between. Germline lookup yields CDR1 ENHRY and CDR2 SYGVKD. This CDR3 spans 13 amino acids. The DNA for the CDR3 is TGTGCCATCAGTGAAGGTGGAGATCAGCCCCAGCATTTT. Its translation: CAISEGGDQPQHF.

This chain links TRBV3-1 (or the pseudogene TRBV3-2) with TRBJ1-5; D is possibly TRBD1 (6 bases). V was shortened by 1 base and J by 2 bases, with 12 bases between the two germline ends. This CDR3 spans 16 amino acids. The germline gives CDR1 LGHDT, CDR2 YNNKEL (reference sequence). CDR3: CASSQGGGIGNQPQHF. CDR3 coding DNA: TGTGCCAGCAGCCAAGGGGGGGGCATCGGCAATCAGCCCCAGCATTTT.

This clone appeared a single time. The V and J genes are TRBV10-3 and TRBJ2-3, with D hard to call. The CDR3 sequence is 14 residues long. Trimming stripped 0 bases from V and 5 bases from J, with 9 bases between. From germline, CDR1 is ENHRY and CDR2 SYGVKD. The CDR3 region has the DNA TGTGCCATCAGTGAGTCGGGCCCCGAAGATACGCAGTATTTT. This codes for CAISESGPEDTQYF.

The chain links TRBV12-3 or TRBV12-4 to TRBJ1-2, with D possibly being TRBD1 (5 bases). The CDR3 contains 12 residues. V was shortened by 2 bases and J by 8 bases, with 9 bases between the two germline ends. The CDR3 region is CASSLLGVGYTF. The CDR3, as DNA: TGTGCCAGCAGTTTATTAGGGGTAGGCTACACCTTC.

The rearrangement uses TRBV7-2 and TRBJ2-1, with 7 bases aligning to TRBD1. The CDR3 covers 13 residues. Looked up from germline, CDR1 is SGHTA and CDR2 is FQGNSA. The V gene end was trimmed by 1 base and the J gene end by 9 bases; junction bases not matched to a gene: 3. The CDR3 is CASSLVGTVEQFF. CDR3 coding DNA: TGTGCCAGCAGCTTAGTGGGGACAGTTGAGCAGTTCTTC. The full variable domain, with the rest looked up from reference TRBV7-2 and TRBJ2-1, is GAGVSQSPSNKVTEKGKDVELRCDPISGHTALYWYRQSLGQGLEFLIYFQGNSAPDKSGLPSDRFSAERTGGSVSTLTIQRTQQEDSAVYLCASSLVGTVEQFFGPGTRLTVL.

The chain has TRBV6-2 or TRBV6-3 and TRBJ2-1; 9 positions match TRBD2. Germline trimming cut 5 bases from V and 8 bases from J; bases unmatched to any gene: 13. Germline V gives CDR1 MNHEY, CDR2 SVGEGT. The CDR3 is 16 amino acids. The CDR3 here is CASSGLIAGVVDEQFF. In DNA, the CDR3 is TGTGCCAGCAGTGGCCTAATAGCGGGAGTGGTGGATGAGCAGTTCTTC.

In its sample, this clone was seen a few times. V and J are TRBV11-2 and TRBJ1-6, with TRBD1 matching 10 bases. The CDR3 length is 14 residues. Trimming took 5 bases from V and 8 from J; bases not matched to a gene: 3. Germline V gives CDR1 SGHAT, CDR2 FQNNGV. The CDR3: CASSRDRGYSPLHF. As DNA, the CDR3 is TGTGCCAGCAGCCGGGACAGGGGTTATTCACCCCTCCACTTT.

This clone was found a few times. The chain recombines TRBV9 with TRBJ2-7; 9 bases align to TRBD2. CDR3 length equals 14 residues. V was pared by 8 bases and J by 2 bases, with 8 bases of the junction left unmatched. Germline V gives CDR1 SGDLS, CDR2 YYNGEE. The CDR3 loop is CARETSGGTYEQYF. The CDR3 DNA reads as TGTGCCAGGGAGACTAGCGGAGGAACCTACGAGCAGTACTTC.

CDR3 nucleotides: TGTGCCAGCTCACCTCCGGGGACACCGAGAAACACCATATATTTT. Encoded protein: CASSPPGTPRNTIYF. V gene TRBV18 combines with J gene TRBJ1-3, with D perhaps TRBD1 (6 bases). The germline gives CDR1 KGHSH, CDR2 LQKENI. CDR3 length: 15 amino acids. Trimming took 3 bases from V and 5 from J, leaving 14 bases between them.

The genes are TRBV25-1 and TRBJ2-7; 8 bases are shared with TRBD2. V was clipped by 1 base and J by 1 base; unmatched bases: 3. This CDR3 is 15 amino acids long. Germline V gives CDR1 MGHDK, CDR2 SYGVNS. Here the CDR3 reads CASSESTGGSYEQYF. DNA for the CDR3: TGTGCCAGCAGTGAATCGACGGGAGGGTCCTACGAGCAGTACTTC.

The chain has TRBV29-1 and TRBJ1-2; TRBD1 matches 9 bases. The CDR3 runs 12 residues. Trimming cost V 8 bases and J 8 bases; bases outside gene matches: 9. Germline V lookup: CDR1 SQVTM, CDR2 ANQGSEA. For the CDR3, the DNA is TGCAGCTCACTACAGGGGGCTCAGGGCTACACCTTC. Amino acids: CSSLQGAQGYTF.